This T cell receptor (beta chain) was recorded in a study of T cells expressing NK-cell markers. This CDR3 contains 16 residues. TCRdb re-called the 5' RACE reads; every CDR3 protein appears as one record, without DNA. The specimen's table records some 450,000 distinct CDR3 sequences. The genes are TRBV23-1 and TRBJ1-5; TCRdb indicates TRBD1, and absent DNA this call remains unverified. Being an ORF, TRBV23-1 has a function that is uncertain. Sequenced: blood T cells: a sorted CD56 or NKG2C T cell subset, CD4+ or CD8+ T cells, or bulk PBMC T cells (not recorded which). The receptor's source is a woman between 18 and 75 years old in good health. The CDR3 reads CASSQSEADRRRPQHF.